This TCR beta chain was captured by sequencing in a study of blood T cell repertoires in COVID-19. On the study more broadly: Material from acute and convalescent COVID-19 was sourced from the United States, Italy and Spain.

V gave up 0 bases and J gave up 8 bases, with 16 bases separating them. CDR1 LGHDT and CDR2 YNNKEL come from the germline V gene (reference sequence). CDR3 size: 16 residues. The authors' processing: For nucleated cells, counts were estimated from reference gene primer amplification. Assay: immunoSEQ multiplex PCR; the TCRdb copy retains only in-frame clones and omits some. V, J and clone size are those of that table, while D and trimming were read from the DNA. Of about 200,000 clones listed, 80% to 90% are singletons. The sequenced sample was PBMCs or T cells enriched from blood (not recorded which). V is TRBV3-1 (or the pseudogene TRBV3-2) and J is TRBJ1-4; a weak D match, TRBD1 (6 bases). The receptor comes from a woman between 40 and 50 years old with acute COVID-19. The CDR3 protein is CASSQDRLGGLEKLFF. CDR3 nucleotides: TGTGCCAGCAGCCAAGATCGTCTAGGGGGTTTGGAAAAACTGTTTTTT.